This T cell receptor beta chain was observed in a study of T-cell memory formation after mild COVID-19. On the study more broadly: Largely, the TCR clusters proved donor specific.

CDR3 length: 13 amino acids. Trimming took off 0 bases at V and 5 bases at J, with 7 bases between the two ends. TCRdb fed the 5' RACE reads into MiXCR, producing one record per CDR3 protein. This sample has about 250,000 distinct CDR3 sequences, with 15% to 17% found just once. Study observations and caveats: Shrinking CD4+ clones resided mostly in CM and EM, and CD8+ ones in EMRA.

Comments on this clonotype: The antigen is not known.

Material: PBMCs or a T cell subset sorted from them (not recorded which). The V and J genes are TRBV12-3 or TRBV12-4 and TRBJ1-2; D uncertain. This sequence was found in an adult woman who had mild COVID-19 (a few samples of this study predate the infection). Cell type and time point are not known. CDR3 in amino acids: CASSLAVFYGYTF. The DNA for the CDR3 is TGTGCCAGCAGTTTAGCGGTCTTTTATGGCTACACCTTC.